Presented here are 5 T cell receptor beta chains from one specimen sequenced in a study of blood T cell repertoires in COVID-19 (dated by TCRdb to about 2020). Preparation of the library involved the immunoSEQ multiplex PCR assay. TCRdb obtained this table from immuneACCESS and retained in-frame rearrangements with V and J assigned. These tables miss some clones; where compared with another copy, unresolved V genes account for less than half of the shortfall, and the remainder is unexplained. This sample is represented by about 150,000 clones; 75% to 90% of them were singletons. The ten largest clonotypes hold 0.45% to 0.6% of the sample. What was sequenced was peripheral blood. All receptors derive from a man aged 60 to 69 with acute or convalescent COVID-19.

The J gene is TRBJ2-7, the V gene TRBV24-1; tentative D call: TRBD2 (6 bases). CDR3 size: 20 residues. The V and J ends lost 2 bases and 0 bases respectively, with 25 bases between them. Germline V gene data show CDR1 as KGHDR and CDR2 as SFDVKD. The CDR3 reads CATSDSPRQPQIAASYEQYF. The CDR3 bases are TGTGCCACCAGTGATTCTCCCCGACAGCCCCAAATAGCGGCCTCCTACGAGCAGTACTTC.

This clone was counted only a few times. The chain couples TRBV9 to TRBJ2-7; D may be TRBD2 (7 bases). The germline V gene has CDR1 SGDLS and CDR2 YYNGEE. CDR3 length equals 16 residues. Trimming left V 3 bases short and J 0 bases short, with 16 bases between. CDR3: CASSETPGGGSYEQYF. In DNA form, the CDR3 reads TGTGCCAGCAGCGAGACGCCGGGGGGCGGCTCCTACGAGCAGTACTTC.

The genes are TRBV15 and TRBJ1-4; 8 positions agree with TRBD1. Germline V CDR1 and CDR2: LNHNV, YYDKDF (reference sequence). V dropped 2 bases and J dropped 8; count of bases not matched to a gene: 7. The CDR3 sequence is 15 residues long. The CDR3 DNA sequence: TGTGCCACCAGCAGACCCCAGGGGGCTCGGGAAAAACTGTTTTTT. Translating gives CATSRPQGAREKLFF.

This chain uses TRBV6-1 with TRBJ2-7; TRBD1 matches at 9 bases. Per the germline V gene, CDR1 is MNHNS and CDR2 is SASEGT. V dropped 7 bases and J dropped 2; count of bases not matched to a gene: 6. This CDR3 is 14 amino acids long. CDR3 DNA: TGTGCCAGCAATCCGGGACAGGGCACCTACGAGCAGTACTTC. It translates to CASNPGQGTYEQYF.

This clone was counted only a few times. This chain connects TRBV9 to TRBJ1-2; 8 positions match TRBD1. The CDR3 is 15 residues long. Germline V lookup: CDR1 SGDLS, CDR2 YYNGEE. With V trimmed by 0 bases and J by 7 bases, 8 bases remained unmatched. The CDR3, as DNA: TGTGCCAGCAGCGTAGTTTCAGGGGGCGCCTCTGGCTACACCTTC. Translating gives CASSVVSGGASGYTF.